This passage covers 24 T cell receptor beta chains from one sample sequenced in a study of T cells in Graves' hyperthyroidism and ophthalmopathy. TCR beta CDR3 regions were amplified from RNA. An initial round of RT-PCR targeting the TCR CDR3 relied on the HTBI primer set. TCRdb ran MiXCR on the multiplex PCR reads and lists one entry per CDR3 protein. The sample holds about 570,000 distinct CDR3 sequences, roughly 15% seen once. The sequenced sample was blood. These receptors were taken from a woman aged 40 to 50 with Graves' hyperthyroidism.

V usage is TRBV28 and J usage is TRBJ1-6; 10 positions agree with TRBD1. After removal of 2 bases from V and 9 bases from J, the junction contained 13 bases not matched to a gene. There are 18 residues in the CDR3. CDR1 is MDHEN, CDR2 SYDVKM, per germline. The CDR3 here is CASSLPPGQGPEGSPLHF. CDR3 nucleotides: TGTGCCAGCAGTTTACCCCCGGGACAGGGGCCGGAGGGTTCACCCCTCCACTTT.

The sample holds many counts of this clonotype. The rearrangement joins TRBV30 to TRBJ2-5, with no clear D. Germline CDR1 reads GTSNPN; CDR2 reads SVGIG (reference sequence). Deletions cut 0 bases from V and 5 bases from J, with 10 bases between. The CDR3 runs 13 residues. The CDR3 reads CAWSVLSRETQYF. In DNA form, the CDR3 reads TGTGCCTGGAGTGTACTGAGTCGGGAGACCCAGTACTTC.

Many counts were recorded for this clonotype. This chain links TRBV5-1 with TRBJ2-2; D ambiguous. Germline V gives CDR1 SGHRS, CDR2 YFSETQ. V was clipped by 3 bases and J by 4 bases, with 13 bases between them. This CDR3 spans 15 amino acids. The chain's CDR3 is CASSSAPQGTGELFF. The CDR3 DNA is TGCGCCAGCAGCTCGGCTCCCCAAGGCACCGGGGAGCTGTTTTTT.

The table lists this clonotype with a few counts. V gene TRBV5-4 combines with J gene TRBJ2-2, with TRBD1 identical over 9 bases. Germline trimming cut 4 bases from V and 1 base from J; bases unmatched to any gene: 2. The CDR3 extends over 15 amino acids. The germline CDR1 and CDR2 sequences are SGHNT and YYREEE (reference sequence). CDR3 residues: CASSTGQGNTGELFF. In nucleotides, the CDR3 is TGTGCCAGCAGCACGGGACAGGGGAACACCGGGGAGCTGTTTTTT.

The CDR3 here is CASSFGQYNEQYF. The CDR3 DNA reads TGTGCCAGCAGTTTTGGGCAATACAATGAGCAGTACTTC. The chain joins TRBV6-5 to TRBJ2-1; D not resolved. The J call may be wrong; the DNA end is better matched by TRBJ2-7. The germline V gene has CDR1 MNHEY and CDR2 SVGAGI. The CDR3 contains 13 residues.

This clonotype was observed many times. The J gene is TRBJ2-1, the V gene TRBV7-6; tentative D call: TRBD2 (6 bases). Germline V gene data show CDR1 as SGHVS and CDR2 as FNYEAQ. There are 14 residues in the CDR3. The V end lost 0 bases, the J end lost 7 bases, and 10 bases lay between the germline ends. The DNA of the CDR3 is TGTGCCAGCAGCTTAGCCCCGGGAGCTAATGAGCAGTTCTTC. Its protein is CASSLAPGANEQFF.

In this sample, this clonotype turned up many times. The rearrangement joins TRBV28 to TRBJ2-7; unclear D gene. Trimming stripped 1 base from V and 2 bases from J, with 15 bases between. The germline V gene encodes CDR1 MDHEN and CDR2 SYDVKM. This CDR3 has 16 amino acids. As DNA, the CDR3 is TGTGCCAGCAGTTTATCCCCAGACTGGGGTCCCTACGAGCAGTACTTC. Its protein product is CASSLSPDWGPYEQYF.

This clonotype was recorded many times. This chain joins TRBV18 and TRBJ2-5; D not certain. The CDR3 length is 13 residues. Germline V gene sequence: CDR1 KGHSH, CDR2 LQKENI. V was shortened by 5 bases and J by 2 bases, with 9 bases between the two germline ends. The CDR3 sequence is CASSSGEQETQYF. CDR3 in DNA: TGTGCCAGCTCATCCGGCGAACAAGAGACCCAGTACTTC.

This clonotype was seen a handful of times. CDR3 sequence reads: CSAPGTSGKNIQYF. The CDR3 DNA sequence: TGCAGTGCACCCGGGACTAGCGGGAAAAACATTCAGTACTTC. The rearrangement links TRBV20-1 to TRBJ2-4; 12 bases line up with TRBD2. The CDR3 covers 14 residues. CDR1 and CDR2 (germline): DFQATT, SNEGSKA (reference sequence). V was pared by 6 bases and J by 4 bases, with 4 bases of the junction left unmatched.

This clonotype was detected ten times or more. The V call is TRBV27, the J call TRBJ2-7, with 12 bases matching TRBD1. V trimming: 5 bases; J trimming: 7 bases; junction bases outside the gene matches: 12. CDR1 MNHEY and CDR2 SMNVEV come from the germline V gene (reference sequence). The CDR3 spans 16 residues. The CDR3 sequence: CASSPKPGQGAHEQYF. The CDR3 DNA reads as TGTGCCAGCAGTCCAAAACCGGGACAGGGGGCTCATGAGCAGTACTTC.

The J gene is TRBJ2-2, the V gene TRBV7-3; possible D gene TRBD1, 6 bases. This CDR3 contains 13 residues. V was shortened by 6 bases and J by 2 bases, with 7 bases between the two germline ends. CDR1 and CDR2 (germline): SGHTA, FQGTGA. CDR3 bases: TGTGCCAGCAGGGGACAAAACACCGGGGAGCTGTTTTTT. Residues: CASRGQNTGELFF.

The chain couples TRBV11-2 to TRBJ2-5; 15 bases fit TRBD2. Germline values: CDR1 SGHAT, CDR2 FQNNGV. The CDR3 spans 17 residues. Unmatched junction bases numbered 6, after V lost 5 bases and J lost 2 bases. CDR3 sequence: CASSRGLAGGWQETQYF. The CDR3 region has the DNA TGTGCCAGCAGCCGCGGACTAGCGGGAGGGTGGCAAGAGACCCAGTACTTC.

This clonotype was found many times. The genes are TRBV9 and TRBJ1-1, with unresolved D. Germline loops: CDR1 SGDLS, CDR2 YYNGEE. V was cut by 3 bases and J by 11 bases, with 20 bases left in between. The CDR3 runs to 14 residues. Here the CDR3 reads CASSGPQENERAFF. The DNA for the CDR3 is TGTGCCAGCAGCGGTCCCCAGGAGAACGAACGGGCTTTCTTT.

At least ten counts were recorded for this clonotype. This chain links TRBV3-1 with TRBJ2-2; weak D call: TRBD2 (5 bases). The germline CDR1 and CDR2 sequences are LGHDT and YNNKEL (reference sequence). V gave up 1 base and J gave up 6 bases, with 9 bases separating them. The CDR3 spans 14 residues. The CDR3 bases are TGTGCCAGCAGCCAAGTCGGGATGGCCGGGGAGCTGTTTTTT. It specifies CASSQVGMAGELFF.

CDR3 region: CAWSFTGTGPYGYTF. In DNA, the CDR3 is TGTGCCTGGAGCTTCACCGGGACAGGGCCCTATGGCTACACCTTC. The chain couples TRBV30 to TRBJ1-2, with 9 bases matching TRBD1. Losses at the gene ends were 3 bases for V and 4 bases for J; bases not matched to a gene: 9. In germline, CDR1 is GTSNPN, CDR2 SVGIG (reference sequence). The CDR3 loop spans 15 amino acids.

This clonotype was recorded at least ten times. V and J are TRBV20-1 and TRBJ2-7, with D possibly TRBD2 on 5 matching bases. The CDR3 loop spans 11 amino acids. V was shortened by 5 bases and J by 6 bases, with 11 bases between the two germline ends. CDR1 and CDR2 (germline): DFQATT, SNEGSKA (reference sequence). The CDR3 nucleotides read TGCAGTGCTGTAAAAGGGAGCGAGCAGTACTTC. Translating it yields CSAVKGSEQYF.

The rearrangement joins TRBV19 to TRBJ1-5; D uncertain. The CDR3 sequence is 14 residues long. V was clipped by 10 bases and J by 1 base, with 14 bases between them. The germline CDR1 and CDR2 sequences are LNHDA and SQIVND (reference sequence). DNA for the CDR3: TGTGCCACGACCCTGACGCGCAGCAATCAGCCCCAGCATTTT. Translating gives CATTLTRSNQPQHF.

This clonotype was detected many times. The genes are TRBV19 and TRBJ2-2, with D possibly matching TRBD2 (6 bases). The CDR3 has 17 amino acids. V shed 3 bases and J shed 3 bases, with 17 bases lying between them. CDR1 and CDR2 from the germline V gene are LNHDA and SQIVND (reference sequence). This chain's CDR3 is CASSIWVASEHTGELFF. The CDR3, as DNA: TGTGCCAGTAGTATTTGGGTGGCTAGCGAACACACCGGGGAGCTGTTTTTT. The full variable domain, rest sourced from reference TRBV19 and TRBJ2-2, is DGGITQSPKYLFRKEGQNVTLSCEQNLNHDAMYWYRQDPGQGLRLIYYSQIVNDFQKGDIAEGYSVSREKKESFPLTVTSAQKNPTAFYLCASSIWVASEHTGELFFGEGSRLTVL.

V is TRBV10-3 and J is TRBJ2-2, with 9 bases identical to TRBD2. V shed 6 bases, J shed 7 bases, and the junction held 12 bases outside the gene matches. This CDR3 comprises 16 residues. CDR1 and CDR2 (germline): ENHRY, SYGVKD. The CDR3 loop reads CAIRFSGRNEGGELFF. The DNA of the CDR3 is TGTGCCATCAGATTTAGCGGGAGAAATGAGGGCGGGGAGCTGTTTTTT.

At least ten counts were recorded for this clonotype. The V and J genes are TRBV28 and TRBJ1-5; 7 nucleotides match TRBD1. The trim removed 3 bases at V and 3 bases at J, leaving 14 bases unmatched. Germline lookup yields CDR1 MDHEN and CDR2 SYDVKM. The CDR3 is 18 residues long. The CDR3: CASSFNVLGTALNQPQHF. The CDR3 nucleotides read TGTGCCAGCAGTTTTAACGTCCTCGGGACAGCCCTCAATCAGCCCCAGCATTTT.

This clonotype appeared many times. In nucleotides, the CDR3 is TGCGCCAGCAGCGGCGAGCTGCAAGCCGGGGAGCTGTTTTTT. It is translated as CASSGELQAGELFF. The J gene is TRBJ2-2, the V gene TRBV5-1; D is uncertain. The CDR3 contains 14 residues. V was shortened by 4 bases and J by 6 bases, with 13 bases between the two germline ends. Germline V gene data show CDR1 as SGHRS and CDR2 as YFSETQ.

This clonotype has a count of ten or more. The rearrangement uses TRBV29-1 and TRBJ1-2, with TRBD1 matching over 9 bases. The germline gives CDR1 SQVTM, CDR2 ANQGSEA. Germline trimming cut 7 bases from V and 5 bases from J; bases unmatched to any gene: 8. The CDR3 is 13 residues long. Here the CDR3 DNA reads TGCAGCGCCGGCCCCGGGACAGGGTATGGCTACACCTTC. As protein: CSAGPGTGYGYTF. Drawing the rest from reference TRBV29-1 and TRBJ1-2, the complete variable domain is SAVISQKPSRDICQRGTSLTIQCQVDSQVTMMFWYRQQPGQSLTLIATANQGSEATYESGFVIDKFPISRPNLTFSTLTVSNMSPEDSSIYLCSAGPGTGYGYTFGSGTRLTVV.

The chain carries TRBV12-3 or TRBV12-4 and TRBJ2-1; 12 bases line up with TRBD2. With V trimmed by 7 bases and J by 6 bases, 10 bases remained unmatched. The CDR3 length is 16 residues. The DNA of the CDR3 is TGTGCCAGCACCCCCCTCCTAGCGGGAGGGCCCAATGAGCAGTTCTTC. Translation gives CASTPLLAGGPNEQFF.

This clonotype was recorded a few times. The V call is TRBV20-1, the J call TRBJ2-5; 11 bases are a match to TRBD2. The CDR3 runs 14 residues. V was pared by 5 bases and J by 4 bases, with 6 bases of the junction left unmatched. Germline CDR1 is DFQATT and CDR2 is SNEGSKA (reference sequence). The CDR3 DNA is TGCAGTGCTTTCGACGGACTAGCGGGAGAGACCCAGTACTTC. Amino acids: CSAFDGLAGETQYF.